The rows below give T cell receptor beta chains drawn from one sample of a study of cytotoxic CD8 clonotypes in ibrutinib-treated CLL. Profiled with immunoSEQ multiplex PCR; TCRdb holds only in-frame clones, not every one. Of just over 65,000 clones detected, 68% appear once; the ten largest clones hold 5.7%. The sequenced sample was PBMCs, obtained after 12 months of ibrutinib treatment. All receptors come from a human donor with chronic lymphocytic leukemia. The CDR3 runs from the conserved cysteine through the conserved F or W. Each record gives: V gene, J gene, D gene, clone size, CDR3 protein, CDR3 DNA. A D gene is named only where the DNA matches it firmly. Only part of the rows carry a size: once, few, many, or a class if the clone is expanded.

v_call: TRBV6-5; j_call: TRBJ2-1; d_call: NA; clone_size: NA; cdr3_aa: CASSYFSGTYNEQFF; cdr3_nt: TGTGCCAGCAGTTACTTCAGTGGAACCTACAATGAGCAGTTCTTC
v_call: TRBV7-2; j_call: TRBJ2-7; d_call: TRBD2; clone_size: NA; cdr3_aa: CASSLAGTSEYEQYF; cdr3_nt: TGTGCCAGCAGCTTAGCCGGGACTAGCGAATACGAGCAGTACTTC
v_call: TRBV10-2; j_call: TRBJ2-5; d_call: TRBD2; clone_size: NA; cdr3_aa: CASRTSGGALATQYF; cdr3_nt: TGCGCCAGCAGGACTAGCGGGGGGGCTTTAGCGACCCAGTACTTC
v_call: TRBV7-2; j_call: TRBJ2-3; d_call: NA; clone_size: NA; cdr3_aa: CASSLGGGRVLTQYF; cdr3_nt: TGTGCCAGCAGCTTAGGGGGGGGCCGCGTCCTTACGCAGTATTTT
v_call: TRBV19; j_call: TRBJ1-2; d_call: NA; clone_size: few; cdr3_aa: CASSIWAAPLYGYTF; cdr3_nt: TGTGCCAGTAGCATCTGGGCAGCGCCTTTGTATGGCTACACCTTC
v_call: TRBV6-1; j_call: TRBJ2-7; d_call: NA; clone_size: NA; cdr3_aa: CASSTSGQKGNEQYF; cdr3_nt: NA
v_call: TRBV29-1; j_call: TRBJ2-7; d_call: TRBD1; clone_size: NA; cdr3_aa: CSVAGTGGEQYF; cdr3_nt: TGCAGCGTTGCCGGGACAGGGGGCGAGCAGTACTTC
v_call: TRBV18; j_call: TRBJ1-1; d_call: NA; clone_size: NA; cdr3_aa: CASSSVANTEAFF; cdr3_nt: TGTGCCAGCTCCTCCGTGGCGAACACTGAAGCTTTCTTT
v_call: TRBV6-1; j_call: TRBJ1-1; d_call: NA; clone_size: NA; cdr3_aa: CASGPGHNTEAFF; cdr3_nt: TGTGCCAGCGGTCCAGGGCACAACACTGAAGCTTTCTTT
v_call: TRBV5-1; j_call: TRBJ2-7; d_call: NA; clone_size: NA; cdr3_aa: CASSSGVYEQYF; cdr3_nt: TGCGCCAGCAGCTCCGGGGTCTACGAGCAGTACTTC
v_call: TRBV30; j_call: TRBJ1-2; d_call: TRBD1; clone_size: few; cdr3_aa: CAWSPQGDGYTF; cdr3_nt: TGTGCCTGGAGTCCCCAGGGGGATGGCTACACCTTC
v_call: TRBV5-8; j_call: TRBJ2-3; d_call: NA; clone_size: NA; cdr3_aa: CASSLGTHSTDTQYF; cdr3_nt: TGTGCCAGCAGCTTGGGGACGCATAGCACAGATACGCAGTATTTT
v_call: TRBV27; j_call: TRBJ2-3; d_call: NA; clone_size: once; cdr3_aa: CASSSPPSFTQYF; cdr3_nt: TGTGCCAGCAGTTCCCCCCCTAGTTTTACGCAGTATTTT
v_call: TRBV7-6; j_call: TRBJ2-7; d_call: NA; clone_size: NA; cdr3_aa: CASSFDNYEQYF; cdr3_nt: TGTGCCAGCAGTTTCGACAACTACGAGCAGTACTTC
v_call: TRBV6-9; j_call: TRBJ1-5; d_call: NA; clone_size: NA; cdr3_aa: CASSYAPSLALQPQHF; cdr3_nt: TGTGCCAGCAGTTACGCGCCGTCTCTTGCGTTGCAGCCCCAGCATTTT
v_call: TRBV21-1; j_call: TRBJ1-5; d_call: NA; clone_size: NA; cdr3_aa: CASSTTGLEINPPNDQPQHF; cdr3_nt: TGTGCCAGCAGCACGACAGGTTTGGAGATTAATCCCCCCAATGATCAGCCCCAGCATTTT
v_call: TRBV18; j_call: TRBJ1-2; d_call: NA; clone_size: few; cdr3_aa: CASSREQGGYGYTF; cdr3_nt: TGTGCCAGCTCACGGGAACAGGGAGGCTATGGCTACACCTTC
v_call: TRBV5-6; j_call: TRBJ1-1; d_call: NA; clone_size: once; cdr3_aa: CASSLVSANTEAFF; cdr3_nt: TGTGCCAGCAGCCTCGTTTCGGCGAACACTGAAGCTTTCTTT
v_call: TRBV10-2; j_call: TRBJ1-2; d_call: NA; clone_size: few; cdr3_aa: CASQTDSYGYTF; cdr3_nt: TGCGCCTCCCAAACGGACTCCTATGGCTACACCTTC